The 17 T cell receptor beta chains reported below all come from one sample, sequenced in a study of blood T cells in healthy people across ages. Alongside a J-beta primer mix, a sample-barcoded 5' primer served in a second PCR lasting about 7 to 12 cycles. TCRdb reprocessed the 5' RACE reads with MiXCR, giving one entry per CDR3 protein. The sample has about 650,000 distinct CDR3 sequences; about 30% are singletons. The sequencing sample was made of blood. The origin of the receptors is a woman of 80 years or more in good health.

V gene TRBV11-3 combines with J gene TRBJ2-2; TRBD2 matches at 7 bases. The CDR3 extends over 14 amino acids. V gave up 4 bases and J gave up 6 bases; unmatched junction bases: 5. Germline CDR1 is SGHNT and CDR2 is YENEEA. As DNA, the CDR3 is TGTGCCAGCAGCTCAGCGGGACCCGCCGGGGAGCTGTTTTTT. Translation: CASSSAGPAGELFF.

In its sample, this clonotype was seen a few times. The genes are TRBV12-5 and TRBJ1-5; D gene ambiguous. This CDR3 is 14 amino acids long. V lost 1 base, J lost 4 bases, and 8 bases lay in between. Germline CDR1 LGHNT, CDR2 FRNRAP. CDR3 in DNA: TGTGCTAGTGGTTTGGGGACGGTGAATCAGCCCCAGCATTTT. It translates to CASGLGTVNQPQHF. Combining the CDR3 with reference TRBV12-5 and TRBJ1-5 gives the whole variable domain DARVTQTPRHKVTEMGQEVTMRCQPILGHNTVFWYRQTMMQGLELLAYFRNRAPLDDSGMPKDRFSAEMPDATLATLKIQPSEPRDSAVYFCASGLGTVNQPQHFGDGTRLSIL.

Points on this clonotype: This may arise from a read error, as a much more abundant clone is one base away. The V call is TRBV6-2 or TRBV6-3, the J call TRBJ1-6; D remains unclear. Per the germline V gene, CDR1 is MNHEY and CDR2 is SVGEGT. The CDR3 has 14 residues. The CDR3 nucleotides read TGTGCCAGCAGTTTTGCCGGCCGTAATTCACCCCCCCACTTT. Encoded protein: CASSFAGRNSPPHF.

This clonotype was detected ten times or more. The chain combines TRBV6-5 with TRBJ2-6; 9 nucleotides match TRBD1. J was trimmed by 2 bases and V by 2 bases; bases with no gene match: 13. The CDR3 covers 20 residues. From germline, CDR1 is MNHEY and CDR2 SVGAGI. The CDR3 DNA sequence: TGTGCCAGCAGTTACCCGGACAGGGGATTGGGCCAAACTGGGGCCAACGTCCTGACTTTC. The encoded protein is CASSYPDRGLGQTGANVLTF.

The table lists this clonotype with many counts. The chain combines TRBV27 with TRBJ2-4; tentative D call: TRBD2 (6 bases). This CDR3 is 17 amino acids long. Germline V CDR1 and CDR2: MNHEY, SMNVEV (reference sequence). V lost 6 bases to trimming and J lost 1 base, with 19 bases between them. This CDR3 is CASRSLGGISAKNIQYF. The CDR3 bases are TGTGCCAGCAGATCTTTGGGGGGTATCTCTGCCAAAAACATTCAGTACTTC.

Of note for this clonotype: It may be a read error: a sequence one base away is much more abundant. The chain couples TRBV7-7 to TRBJ2-3; D may be TRBD1 or TRBD2 (5 bases each). This CDR3 contains 14 residues. The germline V gene encodes CDR1 SSHAT and CDR2 FNYEAQ (reference sequence). The CDR3 nucleotides are TGTGCTAGCAGCCCCGGGGACGGCCGAGATACGCAGTATTTT. Protein: CASSPGDGRDTQYF. The complete variable domain, with remaining parts taken from reference TRBV7-7 and TRBJ2-3, reads GAGVSQSPRYKVTKRGQDVTLRCDPISSHATLYWYQQALGQGPEFLTYFNYEAQPDKSGLPSDRFSAERPEGSISTLTIQRTEQRDSAMYRCASSPGDGRDTQYFGPGTRLTVL.

The chain employs TRBV29-1 and TRBJ2-3, with 7 bases fitting TRBD2. Germline V gene lookup returns CDR1 SQVTM and CDR2 ANQGSEA. CDR3 length: 14 residues. V lost 5 bases, J lost 2 bases, and 7 bases stayed unmatched. The CDR3 DNA reads TGCAGCGTTCGGGCGGGGGTGCTCACAGATACGCAGTATTTT. Translated: CSVRAGVLTDTQYF.

This clonotype was seen at least ten times. The chain employs TRBV7-8 and TRBJ2-5, with TRBD2 matching 11 bases. V was pared by 3 bases and J by 4 bases, with 7 bases of the junction left unmatched. The CDR3 contains 16 residues. CDR1 is SGHVS and CDR2 is FQNEAQ in the germline V gene. The CDR3 DNA follows: TGTGCCAGCAGCTTGGATAGCGGGGGGGCCGTAGAGACCCAGTACTTC. Translation: CASSLDSGGAVETQYF.

This chain uses TRBV6-5 with TRBJ2-2, with 9 bases fitting TRBD1. Germline V gene data show CDR1 as MNHEY and CDR2 as SVGAGI. The CDR3 runs 15 residues. V dropped 8 bases and J dropped 7; count of bases not matched to a gene: 11. CDR3 in DNA: TGTGCCAGCCACCGCTCCGGGACAGGGAGCGGGGAGCTGTTTTTT. Translated, it gives CASHRSGTGSGELFF.

In its sample, this clonotype was seen many times. This chain joins TRBV15 and TRBJ2-4, with 12 bases matching TRBD1. This CDR3 is 15 amino acids long. The germline V gene has CDR1 LNHNV and CDR2 YYDKDF (reference sequence). Trimming removed 1 base from V and 6 bases from J; junction bases left unmatched: 1. DNA for the CDR3: TGTGCCACCAGCAGAGGGGGACAGGGGGCAAACATTCAGTACTTC. Amino acids: CATSRGGQGANIQYF.

This clonotype has ten or more counts. The chain uses TRBV7-2 and TRBJ1-2, with D perhaps TRBD1 (5 bases). CDR1 SGHTA and CDR2 FQGNSA come from the germline V gene. V shed 2 bases and J shed 5 bases, with 9 bases lying between them. The CDR3 is 13 residues long. CDR3 loop: CASSLRDGYGYTF. The CDR3, as DNA: TGTGCCAGCAGCTTAAGGGACGGATATGGCTACACCTTC.

This clonotype came up a few times. Here the CDR3 DNA reads TGTGCCAGCAGCCAAGATAGGACGGGGACCCAGTACTTC. Amino acids: CASSQDRTGTQYF. The genes are TRBV14 and TRBJ2-5; D is unresolved. Germline V lookup: CDR1 SGHDN, CDR2 FVKESK. Deletions cut 0 bases from V and 7 bases from J, with 9 bases between. The CDR3 totals 13 residues.

This clonotype was observed many times. This chain joins TRBV4-1 and TRBJ2-1, with 7 positions matching TRBD2. Germline V gene lookup returns CDR1 MGHRA and CDR2 YSYEKL. The CDR3 totals 18 residues. V trimming: 0 bases; J trimming: 7 bases; junction bases outside the gene matches: 15. This chain's CDR3 is CASSQDLSGVNKGNEQFF. The CDR3 coding sequence is TGCGCCAGCAGCCAAGATCTCAGCGGGGTAAACAAAGGGAATGAGCAGTTCTTC.

This clonotype was recorded many times. The genes are TRBV28 and TRBJ2-7; D remains unclear. CDR3 length equals 14 residues. The V gene's germline CDR1 is MDHEN and CDR2 SYDVKM. V was cut by 6 bases and J by 6 bases, with 18 bases left in between. The CDR3 is CASRKVQVRGEQYF. The CDR3 nucleotides read TGTGCCAGCAGGAAGGTTCAGGTGAGAGGCGAGCAGTACTTC.

Turning to this clonotype: A much larger clonotype is one base distant, so this may be a read error. The V and J genes are TRBV7-3 and TRBJ2-1, with D maybe TRBD2 (5 bases). The CDR3 runs 13 residues. Per the germline V gene, CDR1 is SGHTA and CDR2 is FQGTGA. V was cut by 4 bases and J by 7 bases, with 11 bases left in between. CDR3 bases: TGTGCCAGCAGCTCGACGGGGTGTAATGAGCAGTTCTTC. It encodes CASSSTGCNEQFF.

This clonotype was seen repeatedly, ten times or more. The V call is TRBV5-1, the J call TRBJ2-1; a weak D match, TRBD1 (6 bases). V was clipped by 4 bases and J by 7 bases, with 15 bases between them. CDR3 length: 14 residues. Germline V gene lookup returns CDR1 SGHRS and CDR2 YFSETQ. The CDR3: CASSPRDIGNEQFF. The CDR3 bases are TGCGCCAGCAGCCCCCGGGACATAGGGAATGAGCAGTTCTTC.

This clonotype was counted many times. The chain employs TRBV11-2 and TRBJ2-3; the D is unclear. Germline loops: CDR1 SGHAT, CDR2 FQNNGV. This CDR3 has 13 residues. Between the trimmed V and J ends, which lost 1 base and 3 bases, there was a span of 5 bases. The CDR3 DNA sequence: TGTGCCAGCAGCTTAGTGCTGACAGATACGCAGTATTTT. Protein: CASSLVLTDTQYF. The whole variable domain, filled in from reference TRBV11-2 and TRBJ2-3, reads EAGVAQSPRYKIIEKRQSVAFWCNPISGHATLYWYQQILGQGPKLLIQFQNNGVVDDSQLPKDRFSAERLKGVDSTLKIQPAKLEDSAVYLCASSLVLTDTQYFGPGTRLTVL.